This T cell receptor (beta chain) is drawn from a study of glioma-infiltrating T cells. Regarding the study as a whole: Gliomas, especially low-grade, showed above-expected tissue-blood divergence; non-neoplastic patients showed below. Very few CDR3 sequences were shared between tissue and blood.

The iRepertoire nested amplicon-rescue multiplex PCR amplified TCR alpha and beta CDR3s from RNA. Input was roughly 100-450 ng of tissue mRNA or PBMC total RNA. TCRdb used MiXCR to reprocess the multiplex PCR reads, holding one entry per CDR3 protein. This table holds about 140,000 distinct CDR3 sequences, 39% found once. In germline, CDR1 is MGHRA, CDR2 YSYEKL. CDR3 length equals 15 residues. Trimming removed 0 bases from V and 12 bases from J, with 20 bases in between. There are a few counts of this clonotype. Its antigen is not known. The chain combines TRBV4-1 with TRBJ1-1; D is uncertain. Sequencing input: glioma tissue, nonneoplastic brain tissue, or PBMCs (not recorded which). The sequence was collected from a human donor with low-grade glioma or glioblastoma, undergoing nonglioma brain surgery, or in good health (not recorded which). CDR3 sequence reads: CASSQDEGLSGETFF. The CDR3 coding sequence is TGCGCCAGCAGCCAAGATGAAGGACTGAGTGGGGAAACTTTCTTT.